What follows describes a single T cell receptor beta chain. The antigen remains unidentified. Each sample's TCRbeta library yielded on average around 41,000 productive templates. Some clones are missing from TCRdb's copy, which holds only in-frame ones; the method was immunoSEQ multiplex PCR. The sample consists of 20,000 or so clones, roughly 90% of them appearing once. These data come from a study of STAT3 mutations in large granular lymphocyte leukemia. Overall study results and limits: Samples missed the first appearance of the clone. Every T-cell large granular lymphocyte leukemia patient had at least one immunodominant TCR beta clonotype. A small but highly pathogenic clone may have been missed. TCR clonotype switching after therapy occurred in about 35% of the 18 patients.

J was trimmed by 2 bases and V by 7 bases; bases with no gene match: 6. The CDR3 runs to 13 residues. Germline-derived CDR1 and CDR2 are SGHRS and YFSETQ. The TCR comes from a man aged 60-69 years with T-cell large granular lymphocyte leukemia. Some clones in this sample may be carry-over from other donors' samples. The gene calls are TRBV5-1 and TRBJ2-7, with TRBD2 matching 7 bases. What was sequenced was peripheral blood mononuclear cells. CDR3 coding DNA: TGCGCCAGCGGCCTCGCGGGGGCCTACGAGCAGTACTTC. It codes for CASGLAGAYEQYF.